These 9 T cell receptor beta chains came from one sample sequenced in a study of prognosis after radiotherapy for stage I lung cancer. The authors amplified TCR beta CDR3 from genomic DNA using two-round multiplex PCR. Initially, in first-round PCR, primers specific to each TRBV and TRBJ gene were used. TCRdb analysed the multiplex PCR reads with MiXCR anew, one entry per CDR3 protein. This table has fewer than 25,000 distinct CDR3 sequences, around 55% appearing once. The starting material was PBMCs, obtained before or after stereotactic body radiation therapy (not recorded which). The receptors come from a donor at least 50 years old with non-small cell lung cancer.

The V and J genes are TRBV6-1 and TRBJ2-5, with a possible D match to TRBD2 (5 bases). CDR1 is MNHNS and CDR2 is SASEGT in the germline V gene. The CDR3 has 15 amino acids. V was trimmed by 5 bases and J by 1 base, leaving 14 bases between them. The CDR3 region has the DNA TGTGCCAGCAGTCGGTACTATCGGGGCCAAGAGACCCAGTACTTC. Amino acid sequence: CASSRYYRGQETQYF.

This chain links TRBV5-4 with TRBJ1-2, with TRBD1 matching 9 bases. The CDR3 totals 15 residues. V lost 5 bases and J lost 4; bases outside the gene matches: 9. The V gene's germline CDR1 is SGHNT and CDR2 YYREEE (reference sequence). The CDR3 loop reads CASRIQGAASYGYTF. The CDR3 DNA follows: TGTGCCAGCAGAATACAGGGGGCGGCAAGCTATGGCTACACCTTC.

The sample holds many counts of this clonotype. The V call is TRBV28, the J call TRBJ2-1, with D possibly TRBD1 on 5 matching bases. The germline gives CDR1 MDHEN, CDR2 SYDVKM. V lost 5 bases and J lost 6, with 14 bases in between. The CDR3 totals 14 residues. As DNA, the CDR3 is TGTGCCAGCAGTGGCCAGGGCCTCGGCAATGAGCAGTTCTTC. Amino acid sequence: CASSGQGLGNEQFF.

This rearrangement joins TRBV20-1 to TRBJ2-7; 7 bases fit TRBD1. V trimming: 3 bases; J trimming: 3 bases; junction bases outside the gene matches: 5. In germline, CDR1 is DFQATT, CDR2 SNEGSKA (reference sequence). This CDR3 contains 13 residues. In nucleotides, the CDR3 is TGCAGTGCTAGGGGACAGCTATACTACGAGCAGTACTTC. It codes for CSARGQLYYEQYF.

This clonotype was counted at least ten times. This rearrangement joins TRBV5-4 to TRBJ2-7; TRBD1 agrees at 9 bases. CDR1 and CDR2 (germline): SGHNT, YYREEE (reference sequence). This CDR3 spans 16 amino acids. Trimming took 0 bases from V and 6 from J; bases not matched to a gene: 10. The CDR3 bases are TGTGCCAGCAGCTTGGGGCCGGGACAGGGAATGATCGAGCAGTACTTC. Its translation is CASSLGPGQGMIEQYF.

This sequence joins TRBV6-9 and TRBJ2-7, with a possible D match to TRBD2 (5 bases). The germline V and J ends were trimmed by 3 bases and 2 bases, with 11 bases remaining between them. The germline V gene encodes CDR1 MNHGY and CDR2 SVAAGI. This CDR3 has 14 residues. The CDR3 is CASSYQRLAYEQYF. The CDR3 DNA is TGTGCCAGCAGTTACCAGCGGCTCGCCTACGAGCAGTACTTC.

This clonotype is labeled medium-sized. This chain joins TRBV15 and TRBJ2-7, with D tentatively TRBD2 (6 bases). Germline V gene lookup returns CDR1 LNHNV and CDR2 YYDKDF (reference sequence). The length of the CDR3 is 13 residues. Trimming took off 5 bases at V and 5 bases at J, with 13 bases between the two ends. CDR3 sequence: CATSHGGLNEQYF. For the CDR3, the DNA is TGTGCCACCAGCCACGGGGGACTTAACGAGCAGTACTTC.

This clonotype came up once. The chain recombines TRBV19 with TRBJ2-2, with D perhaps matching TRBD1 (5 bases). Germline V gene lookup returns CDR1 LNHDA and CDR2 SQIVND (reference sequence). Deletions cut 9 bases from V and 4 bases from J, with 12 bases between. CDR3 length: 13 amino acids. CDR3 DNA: TGTGCCAGCGACCGGACATTCACCGGGGAGCTGTTTTTT. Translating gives CASDRTFTGELFF.

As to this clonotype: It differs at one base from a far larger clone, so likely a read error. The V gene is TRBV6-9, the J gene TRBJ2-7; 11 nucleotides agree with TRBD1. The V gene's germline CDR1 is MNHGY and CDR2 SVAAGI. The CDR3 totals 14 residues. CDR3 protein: CSSRTGTGGNEQYF. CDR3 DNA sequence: TGTTCCAGCAGAACCGGGACAGGGGGTAATGAGCAGTACTTC.